The 27 T cell receptor beta chains below were found in one sample sequenced in a study of cytomegalovirus exposure and HLA in healthy donors. It was with 60 Vbeta and 13 Jbeta primers that the PCR ran. Clones were read by immunoSEQ multiplex PCR, and TCRdb kept only the in-frame ones, dropping some. This sample carries 150,000 to 200,000 clones, around 80% of them seen once, and the ten largest clones take roughly 6.2%. The sample consisted of PBMCs. The receptors come from a male donor in good health and CMV-seropositive.

The chain uses TRBV5-1 and TRBJ1-4, with 8 bases identical to TRBD1. V lost 2 bases to trimming and J lost 8 bases; unmatched junction nucleotides: 5. From germline, CDR1 is SGHRS and CDR2 YFSETQ. CDR3 size: 14 residues. The CDR3 sequence is CASSFDRGGEKLFF. DNA of the CDR3: TGCGCCAGCAGCTTTGACAGGGGTGGGGAAAAACTGTTTTTT.

There are a few counts of this clone. The chain has TRBV19 and TRBJ2-2, with a possible D match to TRBD2 (6 bases). The V gene lost 8 bases and the J gene lost 4 bases, with 11 bases spanning the gap. Germline CDR1 LNHDA, CDR2 SQIVND (reference sequence). This CDR3 region has 13 residues. This CDR3 is CASGGIPTGELFF. In DNA form, the CDR3 reads TGTGCCAGTGGGGGGATTCCCACCGGGGAGCTGTTTTTT.

The chain employs TRBV7-2 and TRBJ2-3; no clear D. The CDR3 length is 13 residues. CDR1 and CDR2 from the germline V gene are SGHTA and FQGNSA. The V gene lost 4 bases and the J gene lost 6 bases, with 11 bases spanning the gap. The CDR3 DNA sequence: TGTGCCAGCAGCTCCCGACGGGTGGATACGCAGTATTTT. Translating it yields CASSSRRVDTQYF.

V gene TRBV5-1 combines with J gene TRBJ1-2, with a weak D call TRBD1 (5 bases). V gave up 0 bases and J gave up 6 bases, with 12 bases separating them. The V gene's germline CDR1 is SGHRS and CDR2 YFSETQ. The CDR3 has 14 residues. This chain's CDR3 is CASSLEGLTDGYTF. CDR3 nucleotide sequence: TGCGCCAGCAGCTTGGAGGGGTTGACAGATGGCTACACCTTC.

The gene calls are TRBV9 and TRBJ1-6, with a tentative D call TRBD1 (6 bases). The CDR3 runs 17 residues. V lost 3 bases and J lost 0, with 13 bases in between. Germline lookup yields CDR1 SGDLS and CDR2 YYNGEE. CDR3 bases: TGTGCCAGCAGCGGCCGGGACACTATCTCCTATAATTCACCCCTCCACTTT. Residues: CASSGRDTISYNSPLHF. Drawing the rest from reference TRBV9 and TRBJ1-6, the complete variable domain is DSGVTQTPKHLITATGQRVTLRCSPRSGDLSVYWYQQSLDQGLQFLIQYYNGEERAKGNILERFSAQQFPDLHSELNLSSLELGDSALYFCASSGRDTISYNSPLHFGNGTRLTVT.

The chain employs TRBV6-5 and TRBJ2-7; 12 nucleotides agree with TRBD2. CDR3 length equals 15 residues. The germline V gene has CDR1 MNHEY and CDR2 SVGAGI. Unmatched junction bases numbered 6, after V lost 5 bases and J lost 4 bases. The CDR3 DNA reads as TGTGCCAGCAGTAAAACTAGCGGGAGGTATTACGAGCAGTACTTC. It specifies CASSKTSGRYYEQYF.

This chain connects TRBV5-4 to TRBJ1-1; 8 bases line up with TRBD1. Germline V gives CDR1 SGHNT, CDR2 YYREEE (reference sequence). After removal of 4 bases from V and 10 bases from J, the junction contained 12 bases not matched to a gene. This CDR3 spans 14 amino acids. CDR3 sequence (DNA): TGTGCCAGCAGCGCCCCACAGGGGGAGGGGGGAGCTTTCTTT. It is translated as CASSAPQGEGGAFF.

The rearrangement links TRBV5-1 to TRBJ2-1; a possible D gene is TRBD2 (5 bases). CDR3 length: 16 residues. Germline V lookup: CDR1 SGHRS, CDR2 YFSETQ. With 4 bases removed from V and 8 bases from J, the gap between germline ends came to 22 bases. In nucleotides, the CDR3 is TGCGCCAGCAGCCCGCAGTTAACTAGTTCGGTCGATGAGCAGTTCTTC. It translates to CASSPQLTSSVDEQFF.

V is TRBV7-9 and J is TRBJ1-1; 8 bases agree with TRBD1. The CDR3 runs 12 residues. In germline, CDR1 is SEHNR, CDR2 FQNEAQ (reference sequence). The V gene end was trimmed by 5 bases and the J gene end by 8 bases; junction bases not matched to a gene: 4. CDR3 nucleotide sequence: TGTGCCAGCAGCCTTGACAGGGGAGAAGCTTTCTTT. As protein: CASSLDRGEAFF.

The chain joins TRBV11-2 to TRBJ1-3, with 8 bases matching TRBD1. J gave up 4 bases and V 5 bases, and 13 bases lay outside the gene matches. Germline V gene lookup returns CDR1 SGHAT and CDR2 FQNNGV. This CDR3 is built from 17 residues. The CDR3 nucleotides read TGTGCCAGCAGCGAACACAGGGGGTTCCCCTCGGGAAACACCATATATTTT. Translation gives CASSEHRGFPSGNTIYF.

The chain has TRBV2 and TRBJ1-5, with D maybe TRBD1 (6 bases). The germline V gene encodes CDR1 SNHLY and CDR2 FYNNEI. The CDR3 covers 14 residues. V lost 6 bases and J lost 5, with 14 bases in between. This chain's CDR3 is CASRVPGAHQPQHF. Written as DNA, the CDR3 is TGTGCCAGCAGAGTTCCAGGGGCCCATCAGCCCCAGCATTTT. The full variable domain, completed using reference TRBV2 and TRBJ1-5, is EPEVTQTPSHQVTQMGQEVILRCVPISNHLYFYWYRQILGQKVEFLVSFYNNEISEKSEIFDDQFSVERPDGSNFTLKIRSTKLEDSAMYFCASRVPGAHQPQHFGDGTRLSIL.

The J gene is TRBJ2-1, the V gene TRBV5-8, with D maybe TRBD2 (5 bases). V lost 1 base, J lost 8 bases, and 13 bases lay in between. Looked up from germline, CDR1 is SGHTS and CDR2 is YDEGEE. This CDR3 region has 14 residues. CDR3 DNA: TGTGCCAGCAGCTTGTCACCGGGAATGGATGAGCAGTTCTTC. This gives the protein CASSLSPGMDEQFF.

The CDR3, as DNA: TGTGCCAGCAGCCCAACGGGTCGTATCACTGAAGCTTTCTTT. Residues: CASSPTGRITEAFF. The V and J genes are TRBV5-4 and TRBJ1-1, with no clear D. V was pared by 4 bases and J by 4 bases, with 14 bases between. The length of the CDR3 is 14 residues. Germline loops: CDR1 SGHNT, CDR2 YYREEE (reference sequence).

The chain employs TRBV7-9 and TRBJ2-7, with TRBD2 as a possible D gene (6 bases). The germline gives CDR1 SEHNR, CDR2 FQNEAQ (reference sequence). Trimming pared 5 bases from V and 2 bases from J, leaving 13 bases between. The CDR3 is 14 amino acids. The CDR3 DNA reads as TGTGCCAGCAGCGGATCGGAGGGGACCTACGAGCAGTACTTC. Its translation: CASSGSEGTYEQYF.

CDR3 sequence: CASKPGTGGYNEQFF. CDR3 DNA sequence: TGTGCCAGCAAACCCGGGACAGGGGGCTACAATGAGCAGTTCTTC. The genes are TRBV11-3 and TRBJ2-1, with 11 bases fitting TRBD1. J lost 3 bases, V lost 7 bases, and 5 bases had no gene match. The germline V gene encodes CDR1 SGHNT and CDR2 YENEEA. CDR3 length equals 15 residues. Full variable domain (rest looked up from reference TRBV11-3 and TRBJ2-1): EAGVVQSPRYKIIEKKQPVAFWCNPISGHNTLYWYLQNLGQGPELLIRYENEEAVDDSQLPKDRFSAERLKGVDSTLKIQPAELGDSAVYLCASKPGTGGYNEQFFGPGTRLTVL.

V is TRBV7-9 and J is TRBJ1-4; D gene unclear. Germline CDR1 reads SEHNR; CDR2 reads FQNEAQ (reference sequence). Trimming shortened V by 1 base and J by 8 bases, and 11 bases separated the two germline ends. The CDR3 covers 14 residues. This CDR3 is CASSLGGPGEKLFF. The CDR3 nucleotides read TGTGCCAGCAGCTTAGGAGGACCGGGGGAAAAACTGTTTTTT.

V is TRBV9 and J is TRBJ2-1; 9 bases line up with TRBD2. This CDR3 has 19 residues. With 3 bases clipped from V and 4 bases from J, the junction kept 17 bases outside the gene matches. Germline loops: CDR1 SGDLS, CDR2 YYNGEE. CDR3 in DNA: TGTGCCAGCAGCGAAGGGGGGGGGTTTGGGACTAGCAATTACAATGAGCAGTTCTTC. Translated: CASSEGGGFGTSNYNEQFF.

In this sample, this clone turned up a few times. This rearrangement joins TRBV4-1 to TRBJ2-1, with 8 bases identical to TRBD1. V was pared by 7 bases and J by 0 bases, with 8 bases of the junction left unmatched. The CDR3 sequence is 16 residues long. CDR1 and CDR2 from the germline V gene are MGHRA and YSYEKL. The CDR3: CASNTGTGSSYNEQFF. In DNA form, the CDR3 reads TGCGCCAGCAACACCGGGACAGGAAGCTCCTACAATGAGCAGTTCTTC.

This chain uses TRBV4-2 with TRBJ1-2, with D tentatively TRBD1 (6 bases). This CDR3 spans 14 amino acids. Trimming removed 0 bases at V and 14 bases at J, with 19 bases between. Germline V CDR1 and CDR2: LGHNA, YNFKEQ. The CDR3 spells CASSQEIGTGTGTF. The CDR3 DNA reads as TGTGCCAGCAGCCAAGAGATAGGTACAGGGACGGGTACCTTC.

V and J are TRBV18 and TRBJ1-2; TRBD1 matches 8 bases. This CDR3 comprises 13 residues. Germline values: CDR1 KGHSH, CDR2 LQKENI. Trimming at V came to 6 bases and at J to 7 bases, leaving 7 bases not matched to a gene. The CDR3 region has the DNA TGTGCCAGCTCCCCGGACAGGGTTCCTGGCTACACCTTC. Translating it yields CASSPDRVPGYTF.

The chain combines TRBV27 with TRBJ2-7; D unresolved. Germline V CDR1 and CDR2: MNHEY, SMNVEV (reference sequence). The V end lost 0 bases, the J end lost 1 base, and 10 bases lay between the germline ends. The CDR3 is 15 residues long. The CDR3 coding sequence is TGTGCCAGCAGTTTATCGTGGGCTGTATCCTACGAGCAGTACTTC. Amino acids: CASSLSWAVSYEQYF.

The chain is built from TRBV14 and TRBJ2-6; 8 bases are shared with TRBD1. The CDR3 consists of 15 residues. Unmatched junction bases numbered 9, after V lost 11 bases and J lost 3 bases. The germline gives CDR1 SGHDN, CDR2 FVKESK. DNA of the CDR3: TGTGCCTCTTGGACAGGGTTCTTTGGGGCCAACGTCCTGACTTTC. Translation gives CASWTGFFGANVLTF.

The chain combines TRBV5-4 with TRBJ1-1; TRBD1 aligns across 7 bases. J was trimmed by 0 bases and V by 0 bases; bases with no gene match: 5. The germline V gene has CDR1 SGHNT and CDR2 YYREEE (reference sequence). The CDR3 length is 16 residues. CDR3 loop: CASSLGGQTMNTEAFF. In DNA, the CDR3 is TGTGCCAGCAGCTTGGGGGGACAGACCATGAACACTGAAGCTTTCTTT.

V is TRBV10-3 and J is TRBJ2-3; no clear D gene. Trimming removed 11 bases at V and 3 bases at J, with 15 bases between. Germline V CDR1 and CDR2: ENHRY, SYGVKD. This CDR3 has 13 amino acids. The DNA for the CDR3 is TGTGCCGTCAAGTCTACCGGTACAGATACGCAGTATTTT. Amino acids: CAVKSTGTDTQYF.

The V call is TRBV6-5, the J call TRBJ2-6; D gene unclear. The CDR3 is 14 residues long. CDR1 is MNHEY and CDR2 is SVGAGI in the germline V gene. Deletions cut 5 bases from V and 0 bases from J, with 5 bases between. The CDR3 nucleotides read TGTGCCAGCAGTCGTCCCTCTGGGGCCAACGTCCTGACTTTC. Translating it yields CASSRPSGANVLTF.

This chain connects TRBV29-1 to TRBJ1-1, with D possibly TRBD1 on 6 matching bases. Germline assignment: CDR1 SQVTM and CDR2 ANQGSEA. Trimming took off 1 base at V and 4 bases at J, with 19 bases between the two ends. The CDR3 contains 16 residues. CDR3 sequence reads: CSVEGGPDRPGTEAFF. The CDR3 DNA follows: TGCAGCGTTGAAGGGGGCCCGGACAGACCGGGCACTGAAGCTTTCTTT.

This rearrangement joins TRBV18 to TRBJ2-6; D possibly corresponds to TRBD1 (5 bases). V lost 2 bases, J lost 0 bases, and 11 bases lay in between. This CDR3 region has 17 residues. Germline V CDR1 and CDR2: KGHSH, LQKENI. DNA of the CDR3: TGTGCCAGCTCACCAGCAGGGAAGAGCTCTGGGGCCAACGTCCTGACTTTC. Translating it yields CASSPAGKSSGANVLTF.